The 7 T cell receptor beta chains in this list originate from one sample, sequenced in a study of regulatory T cells in long-lasting Graves disease. Time point defined: newly diagnosed GD, antithyroid drugs for less than 3 months. PBMCs were the source of the RNA used for TCR sequencing. CDR3-region Arm-PCR and iRepertoire HTBI primers produced the TCR beta libraries. Using its own MiXCR run on the multiplex PCR reads, TCRdb lists one record per CDR3 protein. Seen here are approximately 400,000 distinct CDR3 sequences, 14% to 15% observed once, and the top ten hold around 17%. These sequences were also reported in another study, on T cells in Graves' hyperthyroidism and ophthalmopathy.

This sample comprised peripheral blood mononuclear cells (PBMCs), obtained at new diagnosis, from a patient treated with antithyroid drugs. Receptors originate from a woman in her twenties or thirties with Graves disease.

V gene TRBV9 combines with J gene TRBJ2-7, with a tentative D call TRBD1 (5 bases). V was shortened by 4 bases and J by 0 bases, with 11 bases between the two germline ends. The length of the CDR3 is 14 residues. Per the germline V gene, CDR1 is SGDLS and CDR2 is YYNGEE. The CDR3 loop reads CASSLDSFSYEQYF. The CDR3 bases are TGTGCCAGCAGCCTAGACAGTTTCTCCTACGAGCAGTACTTC.

This clonotype came up a few times. The rearrangement joins TRBV4-1 to TRBJ2-7, with D perhaps TRBD1 (6 bases). Germline CDR1 is MGHRA and CDR2 is YSYEKL. With 0 bases removed from V and 3 bases from J, the gap between germline ends came to 21 bases. This CDR3 region has 18 residues. The CDR3, as DNA: TGCGCCAGCAGCCAAGATACCGACAGGCCTGGGCTCCTCTACGAGCAGTACTTC. The encoded protein is CASSQDTDRPGLLYEQYF.

This clonotype was found many times. The chain combines TRBV11-2 with TRBJ2-1; possibly TRBD1 or TRBD2 for D (6 bases each). The V and J ends lost 5 bases and 5 bases respectively, with 22 bases between them. The CDR3 is made up of 17 amino acids. Germline CDR1 SGHAT, CDR2 FQNNGV. The CDR3, as DNA: TGTGCCAGCAGCCTGACGTCGGGGCGGGACACACACAATGAGCAGTTCTTC. The encoded protein is CASSLTSGRDTHNEQFF.

The chain joins TRBV28 to TRBJ1-4; D call uncertain. The V gene lost 5 bases and the J gene lost 1 base, with 5 bases spanning the gap. Looked up from germline, CDR1 is MDHEN and CDR2 is SYDVKM. The CDR3 contains 13 residues. CDR3 sequence: CASSVVTNEKLFF. The CDR3 DNA sequence: TGTGCCAGCAGTGTCGTAACTAATGAAAAACTGTTTTTT.

This clonotype was counted at least ten times. The rearrangement links TRBV12-3 or TRBV12-4 to TRBJ1-2; TRBD1 agrees at 7 bases. The CDR3 runs 15 residues. V lost 4 bases to trimming and J lost 5 bases; unmatched junction nucleotides: 10. This chain's CDR3 is CASSSHRGALYGYTF. The CDR3 nucleotides read TGTGCCAGCAGTTCTCACAGGGGAGCTTTGTATGGCTACACCTTC.

This clonotype was picked up many times. J is TRBJ2-5 and V is TRBV3-1; the D gene could be TRBD1 or TRBD2 (5 bases each). Trimming pared 3 bases from V and 5 bases from J, leaving 7 bases between. Germline lookup yields CDR1 LGHDT and CDR2 YNNKEL (reference sequence). CDR3 size: 12 residues. The CDR3 DNA reads TGTGCCAGCAGCCATTGGGACGAGACCCAGTACTTC. This codes for CASSHWDETQYF.

This clonotype was recorded at least ten times. The chain joins TRBV20-1 to TRBJ2-1; TRBD2 agrees at 12 bases. Germline loops: CDR1 DFQATT, CDR2 SNEGSKA (reference sequence). The junction had 3 bases not matched to a gene; V was cut back by 3 bases and J by 6 bases. This CDR3 contains 14 residues. Here the CDR3 DNA reads TGCAGTGCTAGTCTAGCGGGAGGGGTCAATGAGCAGTTCTTC. It yields the protein CSASLAGGVNEQFF.